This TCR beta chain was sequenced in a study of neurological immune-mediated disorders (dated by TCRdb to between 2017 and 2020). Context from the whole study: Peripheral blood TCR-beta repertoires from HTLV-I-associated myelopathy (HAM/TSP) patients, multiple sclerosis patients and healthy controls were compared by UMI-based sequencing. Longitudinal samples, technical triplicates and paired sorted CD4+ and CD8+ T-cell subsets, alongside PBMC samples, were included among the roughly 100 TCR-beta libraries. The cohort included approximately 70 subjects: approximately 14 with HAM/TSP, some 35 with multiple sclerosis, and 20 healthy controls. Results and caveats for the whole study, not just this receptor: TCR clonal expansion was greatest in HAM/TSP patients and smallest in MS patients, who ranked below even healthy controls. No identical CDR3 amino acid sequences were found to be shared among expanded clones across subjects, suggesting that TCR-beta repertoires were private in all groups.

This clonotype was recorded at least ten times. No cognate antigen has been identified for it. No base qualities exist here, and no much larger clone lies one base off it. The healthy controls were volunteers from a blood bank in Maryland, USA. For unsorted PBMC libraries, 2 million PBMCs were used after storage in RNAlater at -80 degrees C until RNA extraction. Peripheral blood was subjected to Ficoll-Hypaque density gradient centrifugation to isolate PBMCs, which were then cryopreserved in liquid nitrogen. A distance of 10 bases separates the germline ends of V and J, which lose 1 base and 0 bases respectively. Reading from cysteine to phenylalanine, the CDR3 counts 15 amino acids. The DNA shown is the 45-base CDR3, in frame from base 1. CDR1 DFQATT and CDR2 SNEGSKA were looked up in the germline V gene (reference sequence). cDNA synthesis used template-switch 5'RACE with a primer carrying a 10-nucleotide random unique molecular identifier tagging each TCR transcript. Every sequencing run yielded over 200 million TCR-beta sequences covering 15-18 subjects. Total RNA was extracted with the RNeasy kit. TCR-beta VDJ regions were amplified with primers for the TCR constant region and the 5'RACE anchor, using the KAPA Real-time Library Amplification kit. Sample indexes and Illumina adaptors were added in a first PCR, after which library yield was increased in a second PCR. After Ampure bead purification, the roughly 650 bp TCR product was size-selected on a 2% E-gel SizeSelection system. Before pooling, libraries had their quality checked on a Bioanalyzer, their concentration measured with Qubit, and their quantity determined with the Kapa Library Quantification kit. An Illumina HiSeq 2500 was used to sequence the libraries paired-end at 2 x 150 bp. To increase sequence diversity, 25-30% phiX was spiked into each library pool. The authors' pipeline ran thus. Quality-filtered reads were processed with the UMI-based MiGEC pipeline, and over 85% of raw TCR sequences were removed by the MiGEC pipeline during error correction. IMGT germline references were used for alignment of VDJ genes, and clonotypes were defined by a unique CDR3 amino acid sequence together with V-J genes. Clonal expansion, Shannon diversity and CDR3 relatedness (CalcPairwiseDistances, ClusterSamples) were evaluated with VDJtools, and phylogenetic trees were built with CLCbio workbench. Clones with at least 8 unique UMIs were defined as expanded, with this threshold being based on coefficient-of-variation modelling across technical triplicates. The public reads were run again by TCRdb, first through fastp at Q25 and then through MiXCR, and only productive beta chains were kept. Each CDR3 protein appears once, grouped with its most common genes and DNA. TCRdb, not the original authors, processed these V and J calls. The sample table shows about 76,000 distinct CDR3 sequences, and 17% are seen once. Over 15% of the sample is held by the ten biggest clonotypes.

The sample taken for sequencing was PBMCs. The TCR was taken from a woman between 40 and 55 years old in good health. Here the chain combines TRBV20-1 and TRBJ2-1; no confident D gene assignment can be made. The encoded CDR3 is CSARGGLSSYNEQFF. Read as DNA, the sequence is TGCAGTGCTAGAGGGGGTTTGTCCTCCTACAATGAGCAGTTCTTC.